Below, 21 T cell receptor beta chains from the same sample are listed, as sequenced in a study of beta chain features in type 1 diabetes. Reverse transcription of all isolated RNA meant that expressed TCRB transcripts were sequenced. The data were produced by immunoSEQ multiplex PCR, yet TCRdb's version contains in-frame clones alone and is incomplete. The repertoire has approximately 170,000 clones, roughly 8% of them found once; the top ten carry under 0.55%. Study conclusions and caveats: Significant though moderate, a shortening of TCRB CDR3s appeared in all four CD4+ subsets of Type 1 diabetes patients.

No antigen is known for these receptors. Specimen: central memory CD4+ T cells from blood. These receptors were collected from a man younger than 35 with type 1 diabetes.

This clone was observed a few times. At one end the junction does not follow the germline gene, possibly because of a read error. J is TRBJ1-4 and V is TRBV23-1; D may be TRBD1 (6 bases). TRBV23-1 is labeled an ORF, and its function is uncertain. The CDR3 is made up of 12 amino acids. CDR3 region: CGISVLRGTFPF. CDR3 in DNA: TGCGGTATTTCGGTCCTAAGGGGGACCTTTCCTTTT.

This sequence joins TRBV11-2 and TRBJ2-7; 12 positions agree with TRBD2. This CDR3 has 19 residues. Per the germline V gene, CDR1 is SGHAT and CDR2 is FQNNGV. J gave up 4 bases and V 0 bases, and 13 bases lay outside the gene matches. CDR3: CASSLDPNALAGGPYEQYF. DNA for the CDR3: TGTGCCAGCAGCTTAGACCCCAACGCTCTAGCGGGGGGGCCATACGAGCAGTACTTC.

CDR3 sequence reads: CASSQDGGTGNTIYF. The CDR3 DNA reads as TGCGCCAGCAGCCAAGACGGGGGAACTGGAAACACCATATATTTT. The J gene is TRBJ1-3, the V gene TRBV4-3; D possibly corresponds to TRBD1 (5 bases). The CDR3 has 15 residues. Germline values: CDR1 LGHNA, CDR2 YSLEER. Trimming removed 0 bases from V and 2 bases from J, with 8 bases in between.

V gene TRBV7-2 combines with J gene TRBJ1-6; TRBD1 aligns across 7 bases. The CDR3 is made up of 14 amino acids. After removal of 6 bases from V and 10 bases from J, the junction contained 9 bases not matched to a gene. Germline V lookup: CDR1 SGHTA, CDR2 FQGNSA. The CDR3 loop reads CASRRPDRDSPLHF. The CDR3 bases are TGTGCCAGCAGACGACCCGACAGGGACTCACCCCTCCACTTT.

The gene calls are TRBV10-3 and TRBJ2-7, with a possible D match to TRBD2 (5 bases). V was pared by 6 bases and J by 5 bases, with 11 bases between. The V gene's germline CDR1 is ENHRY and CDR2 SYGVKD. The CDR3 loop spans 12 amino acids. As DNA, the CDR3 is TGTGCCATCAGGGACTGGGTCGACGAGCAGTACTTC. This translates into CAIRDWVDEQYF.

This clone was seen ten or more times. The chain joins TRBV27 to TRBJ2-5; 8 nucleotides match TRBD1. J was trimmed by 4 bases and V by 10 bases; bases with no gene match: 11. Germline lookup yields CDR1 MNHEY and CDR2 SMNVEV (reference sequence). The CDR3 extends over 14 amino acids. Here the CDR3 DNA reads TGTGCCACCGGGACTGGACAGGGAGGAGAGACCCAGTACTTC. This gives the protein CATGTGQGGETQYF.

This rearrangement joins TRBV4-3 to TRBJ1-2; the match to TRBD1 covers 12 bases. Germline-derived CDR1 and CDR2 are LGHNA and YSLEER. The CDR3 spans 15 residues. The ends lost 4 bases at V and 3 bases at J; junction bases unmatched: 3. This CDR3 reads CASSRGQGADYGYTF. The CDR3 coding sequence is TGCGCCAGCAGCCGGGGACAGGGGGCAGACTATGGCTACACCTTC.

There are a few counts of this clone. The sample holds other DNA sequences that translate to the same CDR3. The chain carries TRBV5-1 and TRBJ2-3; TRBD1 aligns across 7 bases. Looked up from germline, CDR1 is SGHRS and CDR2 is YFSETQ. V lost 4 bases and J lost 9; bases outside the gene matches: 5. CDR3 length equals 12 residues. The CDR3 protein is CASSVTGDTQYF. In DNA, the CDR3 is TGCGCCAGCAGCGTTACAGGGGACACGCAGTATTTT.

The genes are TRBV27 and TRBJ2-7, with unresolved D. V was clipped by 5 bases and J by 2 bases, with 10 bases between them. Germline V lookup: CDR1 MNHEY, CDR2 SMNVEV (reference sequence). The CDR3 length is 13 residues. The CDR3 nucleotides are TGTGCCAGCAGTCTTAGCTTTACCTACGAGCAGTACTTC. Translation: CASSLSFTYEQYF.

In this sample, this clone turned up a few times. The chain recombines TRBV14 with TRBJ1-2, with D possibly being TRBD1 (5 bases). V lost 6 bases to trimming and J lost 5 bases, with 16 bases between them. Per the germline V gene, CDR1 is SGHDN and CDR2 is FVKESK. CDR3 length equals 14 residues. CDR3: CASRRDSTEYGYTF. The CDR3 DNA follows: TGTGCCAGCAGACGTGACTCGACAGAATATGGCTACACCTTC.

J is TRBJ1-1 and V is TRBV5-4; a weak D match, TRBD1 (6 bases). Trimming left V 4 bases short and J 4 bases short, with 17 bases between. The CDR3 is 15 residues long. Germline values: CDR1 SGHNT, CDR2 YYREEE (reference sequence). The CDR3 DNA reads as TGTGCCAGCAGCCCGACACGGGACACTTTCACTGAAGCTTTCTTT. Translation: CASSPTRDTFTEAFF.

The rearrangement uses TRBV12-2 and TRBJ2-7; the table names TRBD2, a call not compared with the DNA. TRBV12-2 counts as a pseudogene. This CDR3 region has 16 residues. This chain's CDR3 is CASRPRLAGDTYEQYF. The CDR3 coding sequence is TGTGCAAGTCGCCCCCGACTAGCGGGTGACACCTACGAGCAGTACTTC.

In DNA form, the CDR3 reads TGTGCCAGCAGTTTGCTAGCGGGAGATCGGAACGAGCAGTACTTC. This translates into CASSLLAGDRNEQYF. The chain combines TRBV27 with TRBJ2-7; 10 bases are a match to TRBD2. The V segment lost 3 bases and the J segment 5 bases; nucleotides outside the gene matches: 7. The CDR3 sequence is 15 residues long. The germline V gene has CDR1 MNHEY and CDR2 SMNVEV (reference sequence).

This clone was seen more than once but under ten times. The rearrangement joins TRBV5-4 to TRBJ2-7, with D possibly TRBD2 on 6 matching bases. Deletions cut 4 bases from V and 5 bases from J, with 16 bases between. Germline CDR1 and CDR2: SGHNT and YYREEE (reference sequence). The CDR3 totals 14 residues. CDR3 sequence: CASSLAAGTDEQYF. In nucleotides, the CDR3 is TGTGCCAGCAGCCTAGCAGCGGGTACCGACGAGCAGTACTTC.

The chain couples TRBV29-1 to TRBJ1-1; D not resolved. Trimming removed 8 bases from V and 4 bases from J, with 17 bases in between. The CDR3 sequence is 13 residues long. CDR1 and CDR2 from the germline V gene are SQVTM and ANQGSEA. The CDR3 nucleotides read TGCAGCCCCCGGGTTTTTGGGAGCACTGAAGCTTTCTTT. Its translation is CSPRVFGSTEAFF.

The chain has TRBV4-3 and TRBJ2-5; D gene uncertain. Germline lookup yields CDR1 LGHNA and CDR2 YSLEER. V lost 0 bases and J lost 0, with 20 bases in between. The CDR3 contains 19 residues. This CDR3 reads CASSQDLRNLPEYQETQYF. The DNA of the CDR3 is TGCGCCAGCAGCCAAGACCTTCGTAATTTGCCCGAGTACCAAGAGACCCAGTACTTC.

The chain has TRBV5-1 and TRBJ2-7; 9 nucleotides align to TRBD1. V shed 1 base and J 6 bases; nucleotides not matched to a gene: 5. This CDR3 has 14 amino acids. Germline CDR1 reads SGHRS; CDR2 reads YFSETQ. Here the CDR3 DNA reads TGCGCCAGCAGCTTGTGGGGACAGGGTGGCGAGCAGTACTTC. It encodes CASSLWGQGGEQYF.

CDR3 DNA: TGTGCCAGCAGCCTCAGTAGCGGGTACACAGATACGCAGTATTTT. It encodes CASSLSSGYTDTQYF. The chain combines TRBV7-9 with TRBJ2-3; 7 nucleotides match TRBD2. Trimming at V came to 5 bases and at J to 2 bases, leaving 7 bases not matched to a gene. The germline V gene encodes CDR1 SEHNR and CDR2 FQNEAQ (reference sequence). CDR3 length: 15 residues.

This clone turned up a few times. The chain carries TRBV4-1 and TRBJ2-7; D is unresolved. The germline V and J ends were trimmed by 4 bases and 2 bases, with 9 bases remaining between them. This CDR3 is 13 amino acids long. Germline V gene lookup returns CDR1 MGHRA and CDR2 YSYEKL. CDR3 amino acids: CASSPNTAYEQYF. The CDR3, as DNA: TGCGCCAGCAGCCCTAATACAGCCTACGAGCAGTACTTC.

The J gene is TRBJ2-1, the V gene TRBV7-2; D may be TRBD2 (6 bases). Germline CDR1 SGHTA, CDR2 FQGNSA. Trimming cost V 5 bases and J 15 bases, with 17 bases left between them. There are 12 residues in the CDR3. CDR3 in DNA: TGTGCCAGCAGCGTGGTGGGAGGCCCCCGGTTCTTC. It codes for CASSVVGGPRFF. The full variable domain, its missing parts supplied by reference TRBV7-2 and TRBJ2-1, is GAGVSQSPSNKVTEKGKDVELRCDPISGHTALYWYRQSLGQGLEFLIYFQGNSAPDKSGLPSDRFSAERTGGSVSTLTIQRTQQEDSAVYLCASSVVGGPRFFGPGTRLTVL.

The chain uses TRBV9 and TRBJ1-6; 8 nucleotides line up with TRBD1. The CDR3 is made up of 19 amino acids. Unmatched junction bases numbered 16, after V lost 3 bases and J lost 5 bases. Germline loops: CDR1 SGDLS, CDR2 YYNGEE. CDR3 coding DNA: TGTGCCAGCAGCGGGTCCGTTTCTAAGACAGGGGACCATAATTCACCCCTCCACTTT. This translates into CASSGSVSKTGDHNSPLHF.